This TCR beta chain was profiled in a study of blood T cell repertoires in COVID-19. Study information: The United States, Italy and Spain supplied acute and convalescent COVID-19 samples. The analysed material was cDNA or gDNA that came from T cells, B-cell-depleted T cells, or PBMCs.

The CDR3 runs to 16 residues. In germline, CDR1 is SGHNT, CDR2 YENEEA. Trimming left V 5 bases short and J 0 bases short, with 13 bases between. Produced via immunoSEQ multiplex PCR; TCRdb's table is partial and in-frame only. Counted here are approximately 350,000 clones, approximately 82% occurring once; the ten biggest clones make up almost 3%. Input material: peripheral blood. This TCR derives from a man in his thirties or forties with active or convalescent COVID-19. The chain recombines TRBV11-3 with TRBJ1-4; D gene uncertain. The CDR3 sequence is CASSRGNSATNEKLFF. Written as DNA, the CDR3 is TGTGCCAGCAGCCGAGGGAACAGTGCAACTAATGAAAAACTGTTTTTT.